This paragraph reports one T cell receptor beta chain. CDR1 is LGHNT and CDR2 is FRNRAP in the germline V gene. The CDR3 is 15 amino acids. The ends were cut back, 0 bases at V and 1 base at J, with 9 bases in the middle. This sample is part of a study of cytomegalovirus exposure and HLA in healthy donors. 60 Vbeta and 13 Jbeta primers were used in PCR. Clones were read by immunoSEQ multiplex PCR, and TCRdb kept only the in-frame ones, dropping some. The data contain 150,000 to 200,000 clones, approximately 82% of them singletons. This receptor was identified in a woman aged 40-49 years in good health and CMV-seropositive. The chain recombines TRBV12-5 with TRBJ1-1; D unresolved. Sequences were obtained from PBMCs. CDR3 in amino acids: CASGLVSGGNTEAFF. The DNA for the CDR3 is TGTGCTAGTGGTTTGGTGTCCGGCGGGAACACTGAAGCTTTCTTT.